The rows below give T cell receptor beta chains drawn from one sample of a study of response to subunit inactivated influenza vaccine. TCRdb re-called the RT-PCR reads through MiXCR, storing one row per CDR3 protein. Of more than 150,000 distinct CDR3 sequences in the sample, about a tenth were seen once. Sequencing was performed on non-naive T cells sorted from PBMCs, taken on the day of vaccination. The receptors were sampled from a man aged 50 to 59 who received an inactivated influenza vaccine. CDR3s leave out the opening cysteine and the closing phenylalanine or tryptophan.

cdr3_aa j_call v_call
ASSKVWGGLLPQY TRBJ2-3 TRBV21-1
ASSLAGQGVTEAF TRBJ1-1 TRBV5-1
SVEDGFNQPQH TRBJ1-5 TRBV29-1
ASSLLGNEQF TRBJ2-1 TRBV28
ASSRTGRETDTQY TRBJ2-3 TRBV6-1
ASSWGDRDTGELF TRBJ2-2 TRBV7-9
SAPPTLLSPLH TRBJ1-6 TRBV20-1
ASSQEVLVQGATQY TRBJ2-3 TRBV4-2
ASSLDGTAGKY TRBJ2-3 TRBV7-9
ASTHPGARDRGIYYNEQF TRBJ2-1 TRBV12-3/TRBV12-4
SARDYDAAKNIQY TRBJ2-4 TRBV20-1
ATSRGGQGAPGELF TRBJ2-2 TRBV15
ASSFGTRYGYT TRBJ1-2 TRBV12-3/TRBV12-4
ASSLTSKETQY TRBJ2-5 TRBV23-1
ATAGAGINYGYT TRBJ1-2 TRBV10-2
ASSLEDTYNEQF TRBJ2-1 TRBV12-3/TRBV12-4
ASSLAPGQGTEKLF TRBJ1-4 TRBV7-2
SASVRDRLTGANVLT TRBJ2-6 TRBV20-1
ASSFTGGFSYEQY TRBJ2-7 TRBV12-3/TRBV12-4
SASVWGKGE TRBJ2-5 TRBV20-1
SGTHQETQY TRBJ2-5 TRBV29-1
ASSSTGAFNIQY TRBJ2-4 TRBV27
ASSLTSGARGETQY TRBJ2-5 TRBV12-3/TRBV12-4
ASKEKDTGELF TRBJ2-2 TRBV6-2/TRBV6-3
ASSLGGVDTQY TRBJ2-3 TRBV5-5
ASSSRDAGKNIQY TRBJ2-4 TRBV28
AWKTSGRGEQF TRBJ2-1 TRBV30
ASSPNPGGTEAF TRBJ1-1 TRBV18
ASSRTGRSQETQY TRBJ2-5 TRBV6-1
ASSPLGDSYEKLF TRBJ1-4 TRBV28
ASSLGFNSYNEQF TRBJ2-1 TRBV7-9
ASSLLALAGELF TRBJ2-2 TRBV28
ASSLSGRGYNEQF TRBJ2-1 TRBV6-1
ASSPPGTGNIQY TRBJ2-4 TRBV28
ASSLRGSGNVFYNEQF TRBJ2-1 TRBV5-1